This T cell receptor (beta chain) came from a study of a mutant IDH1 vaccine in newly diagnosed glioma. Across the whole study: Vaccines were first given 4-6 weeks after radiotherapy alone, or with temozolomide cycles. Standard pretreatment was either radiotherapy, temozolomide, or, for most, radiochemotherapy with temozolomide. General observations from the study: Pseudoprogression looked unconnected to shifts in top peripheral T cell clonotypes.

On this clone itself: Its antigen is still unknown.

The CDR3 totals 18 residues. Germline V gene data show CDR1 as SQVTM and CDR2 as ANQGSEA. Deletions cut 7 bases from V and 2 bases from J, with 28 bases between. The assay was immunoSEQ multiplex PCR, and TCRdb's table has in-frame clones only and misses some. The sample has around 50,000 clones, about four fifths seen once. Time point defined: week 47, end of study. Vaccinated patients received 300 ug of mutant IDH1 20-mer peptide per dose, with topical imiquimod. The vaccination schedule gave patients eight doses in weeks 1, 3, 5, 7, 11, 15, 19 and 23. The V call is TRBV29-1, the J call TRBJ2-3, with a weak D call TRBD1 (6 bases). The source of this sequence is a woman aged 30 to 39 with glioma. Some clones in this sample may be carry-over from other donors' samples. The starting material was PBMCs, obtained from a glioma patient whose treatment included an IDH1 peptide vaccine. The CDR3 protein is CSATLILRGGMNTDTQYF. The CDR3 region has the DNA TGCAGCGCCACCCTGATCCTAAGAGGGGGTATGAACACAGATACGCAGTATTTT.